Listed below are T cell receptor beta chains from one sample, sequenced in a study of identical twins. TCRdb processed the 5' RACE reads anew with MiXCR; each CDR3 protein has one entry. The data contain hundreds of thousands of distinct CDR3 sequences, roughly 18% of them singletons. This sample was shared with a second study, whose subject was T cells expressing NK-cell markers.

Sequences were obtained from PBMCs. All receptors derive from a woman between 18 and 29 years old in good health. Each CDR3 is given with its conserved first and last residue. A D gene is named only where the DNA matches it firmly. Expanded clones get a size class; other rows say once, few or many, or leave the size out.

DNA | CDR3 | V | size | J | D
TGTGCCAGCAGGACCAAGCCCTTCATGTTTCCGAACCAAGAGACCCAGTACTTC | CASRTKPFMFPNQETQYF | TRBV9 | few | TRBJ2-5 | -
TGTGCCAGCAGCGTATCGGGGGGGCGGGAGGAGACCCAGTACTTC | CASSVSGGREETQYF | TRBV12-3/TRBV12-4 | - | TRBJ2-5 | TRBD2
TGTGCCAGCAGCCCTATGCCGGGACTAGGGGTGGAGACCCAGTACTTC | CASSPMPGLGVETQYF | TRBV9 | few | TRBJ2-5 | TRBD2
TGTGCCAGCAGCTTGCCTGGATCTTCGATTGAGCAGTTCTTC | CASSLPGSSIEQFF | TRBV7-9 | - | TRBJ2-1 | -
TGTGCCAGCAGCTCGGGGCTTTCCCAAGGGGAGACCCAGTACTTC | CASSSGLSQGETQYF | TRBV7-9 | few | TRBJ2-5 | -
TGTGCCAGCCTGGCCGCTAACTATGGCTACACCTTC | CASLAANYGYTF | TRBV2 | - | TRBJ1-2 | -
TGTGCCAGCAGCCCAGGGGTGGTCACGGGGGCCCATGAGCAGTTCTTC | CASSPGVVTGAHEQFF | TRBV9 | - | TRBJ2-1 | -
TGCGCCAGCAGTCGGGGGGAGGCTAATGAAAAACTGTTTTTT | CASSRGEANEKLFF | TRBV5-1 | - | TRBJ1-4 | -
TGCGCCAGCAGCTTGGGAACAGGGACAACTGAAGCTTTCTTT | CASSLGTGTTEAFF | TRBV5-1 | few | TRBJ1-1 | -
TGTGCCAGCAGTTTCGGGGACAGCCCTAACTATGGCTACACCTTC | CASSFGDSPNYGYTF | TRBV12-3/TRBV12-4 | - | TRBJ1-2 | TRBD1
TGTGCCAGCAGCTTAGCAGCATTAGGTTCGGGACAGAGAGCAGATACGCAGTATTTT | CASSLAALGSGQRADTQYF | TRBV7-2 | few | TRBJ2-3 | TRBD1
TGTGCCAGCAGCTCGGGACTAGCGGAGACCCAGTACTTC | CASSSGLAETQYF | TRBV5-1 | many | TRBJ2-5 | TRBD2
TGCAGTGCTAGAGGGCCTAGCGGGGGCCGAGAGACCCAGTACTTC | CSARGPSGGRETQYF | TRBV20-1 | few | TRBJ2-5 | TRBD2
TGTGCCAGCAGTTCCCTAAGGCGAGGCACTGAAGCTTTCTTT | CASSSLRRGTEAFF | TRBV6-5 | - | TRBJ1-1 | -
TGCAGTGCTAGATTTGAGGGGAGAGGAGATACGCAGTATTTT | CSARFEGRGDTQYF | TRBV20-1 | few | TRBJ2-3 | -
TGCAGCGTCGGCACAGGGGAGGGCAATGAGCAGTTCTTC | CSVGTGEGNEQFF | TRBV29-1 | once | TRBJ2-1 | -
TGCAGCGTTCAGGACAGGGGAGAACACTATGGCTACACCTTC | CSVQDRGEHYGYTF | TRBV29-1 | few | TRBJ1-2 | TRBD1
TGTGCCACCAGTGATGCCGGACAGGACACAGATACGCAGTATTTT | CATSDAGQDTDTQYF | TRBV24-1 | - | TRBJ2-3 | TRBD1
TGTGCCACCAGCAGAGGTCCAGGGACAGGGGCAGAGACCCAGTACTTC | CATSRGPGTGAETQYF | TRBV15 | few | TRBJ2-5 | TRBD1
TGCGCCAGCAGCTTGGCCGACCTGGGATACAATGAGCAGTTCTTC | CASSLADLGYNEQFF | TRBV5-1 | - | TRBJ2-1 | -
TGTGCCAGCAGACCCGGGATACGGAACACTGAAGCTTTCTTT | CASRPGIRNTEAFF | TRBV12-3/TRBV12-4 | few | TRBJ1-1 | -
TGCGCCAGCAGCTCCGCTAGCGGGGGAACGAACACCGGGGAGCTGTTTTTT | CASSSASGGTNTGELFF | TRBV5-1 | - | TRBJ2-2 | TRBD2
TGCAGTGCCCCGGTGAGCGGGAGGGCCGGGTCGGTAGCCAAAAACATTCAGTACTTC | CSAPVSGRAGSVAKNIQYF | TRBV20-1 | - | TRBJ2-4 | TRBD2
TGTGCCAGCAGCTTTGCACACGATGAGCAGTTCTTC | CASSFAHDEQFF | TRBV3-1 | few | TRBJ2-1 | -
TGCAGCGTCACTGGAGGGGCCGTAGAGCAGTTCTTC | CSVTGGAVEQFF | TRBV29-1 | - | TRBJ2-1 | -
TGTGCCAGCAGCCCCCGGGCTAGCGGGAGAAACATTCAGTACTTC | CASSPRASGRNIQYF | TRBV7-2 | - | TRBJ2-4 | TRBD2
TGCGGCATACGACAGGGGGATCACCAAGAGACCCAGTACTTC | CGIRQGDHQETQYF | TRBV20-1 | few | TRBJ2-5 | TRBD1
TGCAGTGCTAGAGATCGGGTGCTAGCGGGGGGGCCGAGGGAGACCCAGTACTTC | CSARDRVLAGGPRETQYF | TRBV20-1 | few | TRBJ2-5 | TRBD2
TGTGCCAGCAGTTTCGACAGAACTTTAGATACGCAGTATTTT | CASSFDRTLDTQYF | TRBV12-3/TRBV12-4 | few | TRBJ2-3 | -
TGTGCCATCAGTGAACGAGCAGGAGCGCTGGCCGAGCAGTACTTC | CAISERAGALAEQYF | TRBV10-3 | - | TRBJ2-7 | -
TGTGCCAGCAGTTCGCAGGACACCATATATTTT | CASSSQDTIYF | TRBV12-3/TRBV12-4 | - | TRBJ1-3 | -
TGCGCCAGCAGCCGCGGGGCGGGAGGTACTGAAGAGCAGTACTTC | CASSRGAGGTEEQYF | TRBV5-1 | few | TRBJ2-7 | TRBD2
TGTGCCAGCAGTTACTCATCAGGGGCCGGCTACACCTTC | CASSYSSGAGYTF | TRBV6-2/TRBV6-3 | - | TRBJ1-2 | -
TGCTGTGCTAGAGATTCCCGAGCCTGGGCCAATAACAATGAGCAGTTCTTC | CCARDSRAWANNNEQFF | TRBV20-1 | - | TRBJ2-1 | -
TGTGCCAGCAGCAAGTCAAAGGCCAGCTCCTACAATGAGCAGTTCTTC | CASSKSKASSYNEQFF | TRBV7-2 | - | TRBJ2-1 | -
TGTGCCAGCTCCCTGACTAGCGGGAGTGGGCAGTATTTT | CASSLTSGSGQYF | TRBV11-3 | - | TRBJ2-3 | TRBD2
TGCGCCAGCAGCTGGGGGACGGGGGACTATGGCTACACCTTC | CASSWGTGDYGYTF | TRBV5-1 | - | TRBJ1-2 | -
TGCGCCAGCAGCTCGTATCGATACCCCTACGCCAACGTCCTGACTTTC | CASSSYRYPYANVLTF | TRBV5-1 | - | TRBJ2-6 | -
TGTGCCACCGCGGGGGGCCGGTACAATGAGCAGTTCTTC | CATAGGRYNEQFF | TRBV24-1 | - | TRBJ2-1 | TRBD2
TGTGCCACTAGATCAGGAGGGTCTGGGGCCAACGTCCTGACTTTC | CATRSGGSGANVLTF | TRBV2 | - | TRBJ2-6 | -
TGTGCCGGCGGGGCCCCGGAGTCACAGTATTTT | CAGGAPESQYF | TRBV7-2 | - | TRBJ2-3 | -
TGCAGTGCTGGGGCAGAGAGCTCCTACGAGCAGTACTTC | CSAGAESSYEQYF | TRBV20-1 | few | TRBJ2-7 | -
TGTGCCAGCAGTTTAGCGCCGACGTACACCGGGGAGCTGTTTTTT | CASSLAPTYTGELFF | TRBV12-3/TRBV12-4 | - | TRBJ2-2 | -
TGCGCCAGCAGCCCCGCGGCCGGGGATGAGCAGTTCTTC | CASSPAAGDEQFF | TRBV5-1 | - | TRBJ2-1 | -